The TCR beta chain described here comes from a study of T cell repertoires in cytomegalovirus infection (dated by TCRdb to between 2018 and 2021). In terms of the full investigation: Alongside well-studied HLA-B-restricted epitopes, the peptide stimulations were aimed at recently identified HLA-C-restricted CMV epitopes, whose presentation resists viral immunomodulation. Because public TCR beta signatures pointed to carriage of CMV infection together with the matching HLA type, the HLA type of each donor mattered for the analysis. What the authors observed across the whole study: In the ex vivo response, HLA-C-restricted CMV-specific TCR beta clonotypes were dominant, and in two of eight donors the single most frequent clonotype came from this HLA-C-restricted group. In both this cohort and an independent cohort of a few hundred donors, the cumulative frequency of public TCR beta family members distinguished carriers of CMV infection plus the relevant HLA type.

Remarks on this clonotype: Its antigen is unknown. Base-call qualities are not available, and no considerably larger clone is one nucleotide away.

The CDR3, from cysteine to phenylalanine, totals 15 residues. Only CDR3 DNA is held: 45 bases, read in frame from base 1. Here V drops 5 bases and J drops 5 bases, and the junction holds 11 bases not matched to any gene. The run used an Illumina HiSeq 1500. TCRdb trimmed the raw reads at Q25, called clones with MiXCR and kept productive beta chains. All rows with the same CDR3 protein become a single entry with the most common DNA and genes. The sample table lists approximately 1,000,000 distinct CDR3 sequences, around 30% of them with a count of one. The top ten clones comprise over 13% of the sample. The treatment or condition label, as the study defines it: in vitro stimulation with specific CMV peptide epitopes to enrich CMV-specific T cells.

Material: cultured CD8+ T cells from PBMCs, obtained from culture after CMV antigen stimulation. The clonotype was recovered from a human donor in good health (CMV status not recorded). Some clones in this sample may be carry-over from other donors' samples. Recombination linked TRBV12-3 or TRBV12-4 to TRBJ1-1; 7 junctional bases match TRBD1. CDR3 protein: CASSPGEGAWTEAFF. The DNA reads TGTGCCAGCAGTCCCGGTGAGGGGGCTTGGACTGAAGCTTTCTTT.